This is a list of T cell receptor beta chains from one sample in a study of regulatory T cells in long-lasting Graves disease. TCRdb re-called the multiplex PCR reads with MiXCR, one entry per CDR3 protein. The sample contains about 310,000 distinct CDR3 sequences, more than 20% of which appear only once. Sample: peripheral blood mononuclear cells (PBMCs), taken when the disease was refractory, from a patient treated with antithyroid drugs. All receptors come from a female donor with Graves disease. Both conserved end residues are part of each CDR3. D genes are given only for firm matches. Size is stated for part of the rows, as once, few or many counts, or as a class when the clone is expanded.

TGTGCCAGCACCTATTTCTCCGGAGACACCGGGGAGCTGTTTTTT | CASTYFSGDTGELFF | TRBJ2-2 | NA | TRBV2 | NA
TGCGCCAGTTCCAAGGCAGGGCTCGACACTGAAGCTTTCTTT | CASSKAGLDTEAFF | TRBJ1-1 | NA | TRBV4-1 | NA
TGTGCCTGGAGCTGGGGTTTAGAATGGGGGGACAATGAGCAGTTCTTC | CAWSWGLEWGDNEQFF | TRBJ2-1 | NA | TRBV30 | NA
TGTGCCAGCAGCCGGGACCGAGACACCGGGGAGCTGTTTTTT | CASSRDRDTGELFF | TRBJ2-2 | NA | TRBV7-2 | NA
TGTGCCAGCAGCCGTGACAGATCCACGCGCGAGCAGTACTTC | CASSRDRSTREQYF | TRBJ2-7 | NA | TRBV7-2 | many
TGCGCCAGCAGCCTGAGCTCGGACAGGGAGGGAAACAATGAAAAACTGTTTTTT | CASSLSSDREGNNEKLFF | TRBJ1-4 | TRBD1 | TRBV4-1 | NA
TGTGCCAGCAGCTTGGGGGCCAACGTCCTGACTTTC | CASSLGANVLTF | TRBJ2-6 | NA | TRBV7-2 | NA
TGCAGTGCTACTCGGGGGGGCCAAGAGACCCAGTACTTC | CSATRGGQETQYF | TRBJ2-5 | TRBD2 | TRBV20-1 | few
TGCAGCGTGGACAAAGGGCCCTATAAAGGCTACACCTTC | CSVDKGPYKGYTF | TRBJ1-2 | NA | TRBV29-1 | few
TGTGCCAGCAGTCCCCTGGAACGGGGAGGCTATGGCTACACCTTC | CASSPLERGGYGYTF | TRBJ1-2 | NA | TRBV2 | NA
TGTGCCAGCGGAACCAGGACTAGGGCCTACAATGAGCAGTTCTTC | CASGTRTRAYNEQFF | TRBJ2-1 | TRBD2 | TRBV6-1 | NA
TGTGCCAGCAGCACGTTCCAGGGCCCCCTTTGGTATGGCTACACCTTC | CASSTFQGPLWYGYTF | TRBJ1-2 | NA | TRBV7-2 | NA
TGTGCCAGCAGTCGACAGGCTAGGGGATCCCACGAGCAGTACTTC | CASSRQARGSHEQYF | TRBJ2-7 | NA | TRBV6-2/TRBV6-3 | many
TGTGCCAGCAGGGCAGAAGGGGACCACACTGAAGCTTTCTTT | CASRAEGDHTEAFF | TRBJ1-1 | NA | TRBV12-3/TRBV12-4 | many
TGTGCCAGCAATCCGGGACTAGCGGGACTAACTGGGGCCAACGTCCTGACTTTC | CASNPGLAGLTGANVLTF | TRBJ2-6 | TRBD2 | TRBV9 | many
TGTGCCAGCAGCCCCCTAGGCGGGACCACAGATACGCAGTATTTT | CASSPLGGTTDTQYF | TRBJ2-3 | NA | TRBV7-2 | NA
TGTGCCAGCATCGGGGCTGTTGAAGCTTTCTTT | CASIGAVEAFF | TRBJ1-1 | NA | TRBV2 | many
TGTGCCAGCAGTCGGGACCGCAACTATGGCCACACCTTC | CASSRDRNYGHTF | TRBJ1-2 | NA | TRBV6-1 | NA
TGTGCCAGCAGGGTGGGGACAGGGCTCGACGAGCAGTACTTC | CASRVGTGLDEQYF | TRBJ2-7 | TRBD1 | TRBV19 | NA
TGTGCCAGCAGCGAATTCGGTCAAAATCAGCCCCAGCATTTT | CASSEFGQNQPQHF | TRBJ1-5 | NA | TRBV5-6 | NA
TGTGCCTGGAGCCCAGAAAGCGGGCAGACCCAGTACTTC | CAWSPESGQTQYF | TRBJ2-5 | NA | TRBV30 | NA
TGTGCCAGCAGGCCCGGTGTCTCTGGAAACACCATATATTTT | CASRPGVSGNTIYF | TRBJ1-3 | NA | TRBV3-1 | NA
TGCAGTGCTAGAGCGACAGGGGCGGGAGATGGCTACACCTTC | CSARATGAGDGYTF | TRBJ1-2 | TRBD1 | TRBV20-1 | NA
TGCAGCGTAGCGGACGCGAACACCGGGGAGCTGTTTTTT | CSVADANTGELFF | TRBJ2-2 | NA | TRBV29-1 | few
TGTGCCAGCAGTACTGGACAGGTCTCAGGTGAGCAGTTCTTC | CASSTGQVSGEQFF | TRBJ2-1 | TRBD1 | TRBV6-1 | few
TGTGCCAGCAGCTTTGCGGGGACTGAAGCTTTCTTT | CASSFAGTEAFF | TRBJ1-1 | NA | TRBV11-2 | few
TGTGCCAGCAGCTCCCCGGGACTAGCGGATCAAGAGACCCAGTACTTC | CASSSPGLADQETQYF | TRBJ2-5 | TRBD2 | TRBV11-2 | many
TGTGCCAGCAGTGGGCAGGTGGCCGACAATGAGCAGTTCTTC | CASSGQVADNEQFF | TRBJ2-1 | NA | TRBV2 | NA